This TCR beta chain was identified during a study of tumor-infiltrating lymphocytes in primary liver carcinoma. Study-wide context: Each sample had roughly 3.5 to 7.5 million productive TCRbeta reads regardless of tissue type.

Making TCR beta cDNA involved approximately 520 ng total RNA and a constant-region primer. Modified slightly, ARM-PCR produced TCR beta libraries over three nested multiplex PCR rounds. The study ran its first two PCR rounds for 9 to 10 cycles each, using TRBV1-TRBV30 forward primers and a C-beta reverse primer. TCRdb independently ran MiXCR on the multiplex PCR reads; one entry per CDR3 protein. The table shows 100,000 or so distinct CDR3 sequences, with approximately 82% occurring only once. This clonotype was seen a single time. The V and J ends lost 5 bases and 8 bases respectively, with 16 bases between them. Germline V gene data show CDR1 as LGHNA and CDR2 as YSLEER. The CDR3 consists of 15 residues. The tissue used was unsorted bulk material of about 19-34 mg. RNA and DNA were co-extracted from it with the AllPrep DNA/RNA mini kit. Histology found more than 80% viable tumor cells per sample.

The chain carries TRBV4-3 and TRBJ1-6, with D unresolved. This TCR was recovered from a middle-aged man with primary liver carcinoma and hepatitis B virus infection. Specimen: liver tumor tissue from sampling region 3. The subset here: tumor region T3, left-lateral pole. In DNA form, the CDR3 reads TGCGCCAGCAGCAGTGGGGATTGGGCGGATTCACCCCTCCACTTT. It translates to CASSSGDWADSPLHF.